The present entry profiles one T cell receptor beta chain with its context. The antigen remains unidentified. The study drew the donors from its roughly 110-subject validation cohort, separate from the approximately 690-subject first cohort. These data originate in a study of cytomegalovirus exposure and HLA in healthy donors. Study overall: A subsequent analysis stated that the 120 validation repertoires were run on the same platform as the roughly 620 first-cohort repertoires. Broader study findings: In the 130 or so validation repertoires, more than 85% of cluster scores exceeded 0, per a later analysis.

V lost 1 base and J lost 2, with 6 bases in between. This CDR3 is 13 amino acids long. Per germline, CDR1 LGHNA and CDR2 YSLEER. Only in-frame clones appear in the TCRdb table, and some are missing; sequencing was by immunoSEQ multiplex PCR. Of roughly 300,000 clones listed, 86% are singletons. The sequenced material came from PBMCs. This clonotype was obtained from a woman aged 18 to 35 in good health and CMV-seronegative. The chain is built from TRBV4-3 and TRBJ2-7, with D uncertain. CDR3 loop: CASSQGEPYEQYF. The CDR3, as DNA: TGCGCCAGCAGCCAAGGAGAGCCCTACGAGCAGTACTTC.